This record covers a single TCR beta chain. This clone was recorded only once. This clone's antigen is unknown. Within one base of it there is no much larger clone, and no base qualities were kept. The immunoSEQ Assay, a bias-controlled multiplex PCR, was used to amplify TCRbeta CDR3 regions from genomic DNA. The source study handled its data this way. The number of nucleated cells in each sample was estimated from the amplification of reference gene primers within the assay. Sequence reads were collapsed and filtered to measure the absolute abundance of every unique TCRbeta CDR3 rearrangement. For each sample, productive Simpson clonality was calculated as the square root of Simpson's diversity index over productive rearrangements. The clones in this table, taken by TCRdb from immuneACCESS, are in-frame only. Not every clone is retained; where verified, under half of the shortfall comes from an unresolved V gene, and the cause of the rest is unknown. Clone size and the V and J calls come from that table; the DNA yielded D and trimming. This sample comprises about 190,000 clones, 84% of them detected only once. Clones ranked in the top ten supply approximately 15% of the sample.

The data stem from a study of blood T cell repertoires in COVID-19 (dated by TCRdb to the early 2020s). With regard to the full study: Samples covering the acute and convalescent phases of COVID-19 were provided by collaborators in the United States, Italy and Spain. The prospective study material was composed of cDNA or gDNA derived from T cells, B-cell-depleted T cells, or PBMCs. Subjects who had been exposed to COVID-19, were actively infected with it, or had recovered from it provided the deeply sampled blood TCRbeta repertoires that made up the dataset. The repertoires were made available in a free public database intended to serve as a resource for research on the immune response to SARS-CoV-2. The samples were drawn from the first 160 participants of the ongoing ImmuneRACE study and from 950 to 1,500 subjects provided by 6 global collaborators. Nearly every sample came with metadata listing a de-identified subject ID, COVID-19 status, age in years and sex. Where available, HLA class I and class II types were obtained from metadata supplied by the sample provider rather than from assay-based typing.

Study-wide conclusions, independent of this receptor: How much clinical and demographic metadata was included differed by source and by participant, and the metadata was provided uncurated.

Whole blood was collected in K2EDTA tubes by collaborating institutions according to the institutions' own protocols. For TCRbeta analysis, collaborators shipped samples as frozen whole blood, isolated PBMCs, or DNA extracted from either of those sample types. The CDR1 and CDR2 encoded by the germline V gene (reference sequence) are GTSNPN and SVGIG. V lost 3 bases and J lost 6 bases, and the count of bases not matched to a germline gene is 11. Inclusive of the bounding cysteine and phenylalanine, the CDR3 is 15 residues long. This entry keeps only the CDR3 DNA: 45 bases, framed from base 1. The source is a man aged 30 to 45 with active or convalescent COVID-19. Sequencing input: peripheral blood. The chain is assembled from TRBV30 and TRBJ1-5; TRBD1 aligns with 7 central bases. The bases are TGTGCCTGGAGCGCACGACAGGGCAGTGTTCAGCCCCAGCATTTT. Its protein is CAWSARQGSVQPQHF.